The T cell receptor beta chain described here comes from a study of T cells in Graves' hyperthyroidism and ophthalmopathy. No progression to ophthalmopathy during 18 months of follow-up defined stable disease. Hyperthyroidism had been newly diagnosed in patients aged 18 to 65, and its duration was under 2 months. CDR1 ENHRY and CDR2 SYGVKD come from the germline V gene. The CDR3 is 11 residues long. The investigators amplified TCR beta CDR3 regions from RNA transcripts. HTBI primers were employed in a first-round RT-PCR of the TCR CDR3. TCRdb called the multiplex PCR reads again in MiXCR, with one record for every CDR3 protein. In the table there are 500,000 to 600,000 distinct CDR3 sequences, 40% to 55% of which are singletons.

This TCR came from a woman between 18 and 29 years old with Graves' hyperthyroidism. The sequenced sample was peripheral blood or thyroid tissue (not recorded which). J is TRBJ1-1 and V is TRBV10-3, with no clear D. CDR3 loop: CDNTANTEAFF. Here the CDR3 DNA reads TGTGACAACACAGCGAACACTGAAGCTTTCTTT.